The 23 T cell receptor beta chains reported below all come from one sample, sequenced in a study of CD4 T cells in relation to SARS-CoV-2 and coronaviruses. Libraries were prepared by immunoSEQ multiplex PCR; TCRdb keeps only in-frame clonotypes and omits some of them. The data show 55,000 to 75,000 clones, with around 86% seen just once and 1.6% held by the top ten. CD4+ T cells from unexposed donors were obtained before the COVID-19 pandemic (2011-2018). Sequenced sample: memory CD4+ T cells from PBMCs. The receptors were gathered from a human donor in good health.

CDR3 DNA: TGTGCCAGCAGTTTCGAGTTCAGGACGAGCTCCTACGAGCAGTACTTC. Translating gives CASSFEFRTSSYEQYF. V is TRBV28 and J is TRBJ2-7; D remains ambiguous. Germline values: CDR1 MDHEN, CDR2 SYDVKM. Trimming removed 3 bases at V and 0 bases at J, with 15 bases between. This CDR3 spans 16 amino acids.

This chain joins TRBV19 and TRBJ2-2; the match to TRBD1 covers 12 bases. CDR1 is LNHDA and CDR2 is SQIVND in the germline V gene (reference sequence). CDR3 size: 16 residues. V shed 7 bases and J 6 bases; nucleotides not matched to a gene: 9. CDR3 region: CASTSGTGGAAGELFF. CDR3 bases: TGTGCCAGTACTTCCGGGACAGGGGGCGCGGCCGGGGAGCTGTTTTTT.

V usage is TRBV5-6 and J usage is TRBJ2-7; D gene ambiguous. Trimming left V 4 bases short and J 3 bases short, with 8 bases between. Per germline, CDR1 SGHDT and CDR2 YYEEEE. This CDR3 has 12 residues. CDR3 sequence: CASSNGRYEQYF. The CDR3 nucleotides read TGTGCCAGCAGCAACGGGCGCTACGAGCAGTACTTC.

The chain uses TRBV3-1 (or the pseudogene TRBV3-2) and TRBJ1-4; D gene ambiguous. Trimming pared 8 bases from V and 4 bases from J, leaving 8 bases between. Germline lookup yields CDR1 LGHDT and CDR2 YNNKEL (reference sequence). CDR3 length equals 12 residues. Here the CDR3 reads CASRGGNEKLFF. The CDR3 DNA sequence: TGTGCCAGCCGGGGTGGTAATGAAAAACTGTTTTTT.

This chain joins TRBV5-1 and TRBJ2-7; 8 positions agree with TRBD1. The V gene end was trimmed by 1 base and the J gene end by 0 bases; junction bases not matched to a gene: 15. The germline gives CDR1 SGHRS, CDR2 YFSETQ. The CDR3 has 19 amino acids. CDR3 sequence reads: CASSLQSGGFTISSYEQYF. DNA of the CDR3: TGCGCCAGCAGCTTGCAATCAGGGGGCTTCACTATCAGCTCCTACGAGCAGTACTTC.

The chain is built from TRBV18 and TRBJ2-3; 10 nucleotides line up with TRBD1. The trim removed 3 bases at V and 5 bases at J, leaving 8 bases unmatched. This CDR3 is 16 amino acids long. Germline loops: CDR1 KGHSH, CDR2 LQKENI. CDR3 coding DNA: TGTGCCAGCTCACCCACTCCGGGACAGGGGCAAGATACGCAGTATTTT. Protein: CASSPTPGQGQDTQYF.

CDR3 protein: CASSVDGSGGWGEQFF. The CDR3 coding sequence is TGTGCCAGCAGCGTAGATGGTAGCGGGGGGTGGGGTGAGCAGTTCTTC. The chain combines TRBV9 with TRBJ2-1; the match to TRBD2 covers 10 bases. The CDR3 runs to 16 residues. After removal of 0 bases from V and 9 bases from J, the junction contained 9 bases not matched to a gene. The germline gives CDR1 SGDLS, CDR2 YYNGEE.

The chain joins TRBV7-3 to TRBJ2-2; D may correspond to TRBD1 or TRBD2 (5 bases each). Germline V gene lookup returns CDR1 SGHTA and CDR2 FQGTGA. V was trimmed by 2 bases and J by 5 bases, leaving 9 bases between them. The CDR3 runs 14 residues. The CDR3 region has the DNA TGTGCCAGCAGCTTAGGGACCGCGACCGGGGAGCTGTTTTTT. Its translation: CASSLGTATGELFF.

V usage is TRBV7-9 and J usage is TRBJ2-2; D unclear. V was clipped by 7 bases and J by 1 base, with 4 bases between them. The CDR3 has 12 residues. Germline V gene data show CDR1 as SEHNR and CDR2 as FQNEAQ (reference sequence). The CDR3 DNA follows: TGTGCCAGCAATGGGAACACCGGGGAGCTGTTTTTT. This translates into CASNGNTGELFF.

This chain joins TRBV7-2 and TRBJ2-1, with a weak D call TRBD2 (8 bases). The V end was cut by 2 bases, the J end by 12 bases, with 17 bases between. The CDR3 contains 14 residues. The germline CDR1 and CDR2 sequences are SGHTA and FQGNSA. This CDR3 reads CASSLLGLGGGQFF. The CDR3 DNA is TGTGCCAGCAGCTTATTGGGACTAGGGGGCGGGCAGTTCTTC.

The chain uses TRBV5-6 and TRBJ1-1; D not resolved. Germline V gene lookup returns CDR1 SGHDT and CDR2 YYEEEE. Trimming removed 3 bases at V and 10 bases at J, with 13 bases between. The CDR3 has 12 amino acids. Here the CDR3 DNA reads TGTGCCAGCAGCTCAATCCGGGTGGGAGCTTTCTTT. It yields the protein CASSSIRVGAFF.

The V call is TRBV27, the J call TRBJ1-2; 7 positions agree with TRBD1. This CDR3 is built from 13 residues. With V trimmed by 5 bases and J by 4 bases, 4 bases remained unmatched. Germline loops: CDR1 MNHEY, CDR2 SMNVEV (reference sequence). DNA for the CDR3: TGTGCCAGCAGTGACCGGGACAGCTATGGCTACACCTTC. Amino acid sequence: CASSDRDSYGYTF.

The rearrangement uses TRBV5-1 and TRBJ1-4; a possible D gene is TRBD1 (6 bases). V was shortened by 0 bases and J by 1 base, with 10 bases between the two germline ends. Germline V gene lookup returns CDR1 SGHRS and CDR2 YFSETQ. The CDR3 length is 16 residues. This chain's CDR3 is CASSLVGGQTNEKLFF. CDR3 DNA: TGCGCCAGCAGCTTGGTGGGGGGACAAACTAATGAAAAACTGTTTTTT.

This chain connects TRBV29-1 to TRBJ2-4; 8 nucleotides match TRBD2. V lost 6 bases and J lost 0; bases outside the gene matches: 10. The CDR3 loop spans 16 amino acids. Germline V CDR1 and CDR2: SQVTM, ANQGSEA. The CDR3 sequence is CSVVNQRGLAKNIQYF. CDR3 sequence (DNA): TGCAGCGTCGTCAATCAGCGGGGGCTAGCCAAAAACATTCAGTACTTC.

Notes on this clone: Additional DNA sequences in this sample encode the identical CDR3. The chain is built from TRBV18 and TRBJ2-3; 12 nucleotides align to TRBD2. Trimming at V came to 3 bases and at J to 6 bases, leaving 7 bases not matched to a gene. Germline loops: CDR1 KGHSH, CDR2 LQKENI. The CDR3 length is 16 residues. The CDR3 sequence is CASSPLAGGPGDTQYF. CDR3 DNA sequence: TGTGCCAGCTCACCTCTAGCGGGGGGGCCGGGTGATACGCAGTATTTT.

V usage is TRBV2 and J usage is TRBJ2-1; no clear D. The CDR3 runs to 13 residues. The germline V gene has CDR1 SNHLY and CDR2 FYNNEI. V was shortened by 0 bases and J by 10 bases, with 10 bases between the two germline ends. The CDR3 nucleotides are TGTGCCAGCAGTGAAGCGAAGGTCAGGGAGCAGTTCTTC. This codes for CASSEAKVREQFF.

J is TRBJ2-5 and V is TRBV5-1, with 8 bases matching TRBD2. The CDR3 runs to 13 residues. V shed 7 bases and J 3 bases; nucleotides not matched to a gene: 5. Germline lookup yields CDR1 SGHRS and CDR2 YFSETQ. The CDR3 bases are TGCGCCAGCTATAGCGGGGTAGAAGAGACCCAGTACTTC. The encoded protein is CASYSGVEETQYF. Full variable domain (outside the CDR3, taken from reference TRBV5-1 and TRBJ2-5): KAGVTQTPRYLIKTRGQQVTLSCSPISGHRSVSWYQQTPGQGLQFLFEYFSETQRNKGNFPGRFSGRQFSNSRSEMNVSTLELGDSALYLCASYSGVEETQYFGPGTRLLVL.

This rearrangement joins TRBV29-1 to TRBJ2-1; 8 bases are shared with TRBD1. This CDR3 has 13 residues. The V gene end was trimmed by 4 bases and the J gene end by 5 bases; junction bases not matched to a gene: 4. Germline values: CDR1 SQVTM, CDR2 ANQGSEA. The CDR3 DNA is TGCAGCGTTGCTGGACAGGGAAACAATGAGCAGTTCTTC. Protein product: CSVAGQGNNEQFF.

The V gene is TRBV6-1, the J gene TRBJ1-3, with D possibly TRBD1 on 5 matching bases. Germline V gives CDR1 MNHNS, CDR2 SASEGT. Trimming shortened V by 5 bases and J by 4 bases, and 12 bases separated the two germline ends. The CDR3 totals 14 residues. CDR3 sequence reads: CASSRGGLGNTIYF. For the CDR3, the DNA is TGTGCCAGCAGTCGGGGGGGATTGGGAAACACCATATATTTT.

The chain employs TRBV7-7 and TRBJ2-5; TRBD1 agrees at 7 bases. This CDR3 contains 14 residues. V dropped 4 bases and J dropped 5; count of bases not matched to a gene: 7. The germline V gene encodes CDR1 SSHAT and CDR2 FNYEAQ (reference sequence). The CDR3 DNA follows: TGTGCCAGCAGCTCCTTGGGGACAGTCGAGACCCAGTACTTC. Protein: CASSSLGTVETQYF. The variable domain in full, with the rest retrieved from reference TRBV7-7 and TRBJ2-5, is GAGVSQSPRYKVTKRGQDVTLRCDPISSHATLYWYQQALGQGPEFLTYFNYEAQPDKSGLPSDRFSAERPEGSISTLTIQRTEQRDSAMYRCASSSLGTVETQYFGPGTRLLVL.

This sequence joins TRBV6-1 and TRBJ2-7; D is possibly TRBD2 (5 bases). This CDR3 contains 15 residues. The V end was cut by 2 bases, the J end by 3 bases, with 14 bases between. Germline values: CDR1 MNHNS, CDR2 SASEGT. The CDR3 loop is CASSETLRAGYEQYF. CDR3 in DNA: TGTGCCAGCAGTGAAACTCTAAGGGCGGGCTACGAGCAGTACTTC.

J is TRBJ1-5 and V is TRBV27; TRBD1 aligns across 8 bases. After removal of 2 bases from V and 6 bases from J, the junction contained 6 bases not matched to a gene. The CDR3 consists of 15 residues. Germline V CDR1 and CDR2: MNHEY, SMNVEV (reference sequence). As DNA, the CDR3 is TGTGCCAGCAGTTTAGTGGACAGGGTCCTTCAGCCCCAGCATTTT. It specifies CASSLVDRVLQPQHF.

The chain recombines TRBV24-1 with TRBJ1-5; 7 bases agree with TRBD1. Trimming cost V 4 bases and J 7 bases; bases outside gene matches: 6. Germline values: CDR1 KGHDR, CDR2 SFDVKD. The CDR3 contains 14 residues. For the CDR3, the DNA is TGTGCCACCAGTGACCCGGGACAGCACCAGCCCCAGCATTTT. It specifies CATSDPGQHQPQHF.